A single sample gave rise to the 11 T cell receptor beta chains below, sequenced in a study of blood T cell repertoires in COVID-19. Using immunoSEQ multiplex PCR, the repertoire was profiled, and TCRdb retains in-frame clones only, with some absent. In the table there are about 330,000 clones, more than 90% of which are singletons. Material: PBMCs or T cells enriched from blood (not recorded which). All receptors come from a woman aged 25 to 39 who had recovered from COVID-19.

The chain is built from TRBV6-4 and TRBJ1-3; D might be TRBD1 (5 bases). Trimming stripped 8 bases from V and 0 bases from J, with 8 bases between. The V gene's germline CDR1 is MRHNA and CDR2 SNTAGT. There are 13 residues in the CDR3. In nucleotides, the CDR3 is TGTGCCAGCCGGGGGGGCTCTGGAAACACCATATATTTT. Protein product: CASRGGSGNTIYF.

The chain recombines TRBV4-3 with TRBJ2-1; D is ambiguous. The CDR3 is 15 residues long. V lost 0 bases to trimming and J lost 2 bases, with 8 bases between them. Looked up from germline, CDR1 is LGHNA and CDR2 is YSLEER. The CDR3 nucleotides are TGCGCCAGCAGCCAAGAACAGACCACCTACAATGAGCAGTTCTTC. Its translation is CASSQEQTTYNEQFF.

Comments on this clone: Other DNA sequences in this sample translate to the same CDR3. The chain is built from TRBV3-1 (or the pseudogene TRBV3-2) and TRBJ1-2; 7 nucleotides agree with TRBD1. The CDR3 sequence is 14 residues long. The V gene's germline CDR1 is LGHDT and CDR2 YNNKEL (reference sequence). The V and J ends lost 4 bases and 0 bases, in that order; junction bases with no gene match: 2. CDR3 protein: CASSRTGANYGYTF. For the CDR3, the DNA is TGTGCCAGCAGCCGAACAGGGGCTAACTATGGCTACACCTTC.

The chain uses TRBV28 and TRBJ2-2; TRBD2 might be the D (6 bases). CDR1 MDHEN and CDR2 SYDVKM come from the germline V gene. Trimming took off 10 bases at V and 7 bases at J, with 10 bases between the two ends. The CDR3 contains 11 residues. The CDR3 nucleotides read TGTGCCACAACTAGCAACGGGGAGCTGTTTTTT. Residues: CATTSNGELFF.

This clone was seen a few times. This sequence joins TRBV19 and TRBJ1-2; D unclear. The CDR3 is 12 amino acids. V was shortened by 8 bases and J by 1 base, with 8 bases between the two germline ends. Germline CDR1 reads LNHDA; CDR2 reads SQIVND (reference sequence). In nucleotides, the CDR3 is TGTGCCAGTCACGGAGGTAACTATGGCTACACCTTC. Amino acids: CASHGGNYGYTF.

The genes are TRBV10-3 and TRBJ1-4, with 8 bases fitting TRBD1. Germline assignment: CDR1 ENHRY and CDR2 SYGVKD. The CDR3 runs 17 residues. V dropped 1 base and J dropped 4; count of bases not matched to a gene: 8. CDR3 coding DNA: TGTGCCATCAGTGAGTTGAAACCGACAGGGGTTAATGAAAAACTGTTTTTT. It translates to CAISELKPTGVNEKLFF.

The chain couples TRBV28 to TRBJ1-4, with 7 nucleotides matching TRBD1. The CDR3 is 14 amino acids. The ends lost 2 bases at V and 8 bases at J; junction bases unmatched: 5. The germline V gene has CDR1 MDHEN and CDR2 SYDVKM. The CDR3 protein is CASSLTGAGEKLFF. CDR3 DNA: TGTGCCAGCAGTTTAACAGGGGCTGGAGAAAAACTGTTTTTT.

This chain connects TRBV7-3 to TRBJ2-1; 12 nucleotides line up with TRBD2. Trimming removed 8 bases from V and 3 bases from J; junction bases left unmatched: 5. The germline V gene encodes CDR1 SGHTA and CDR2 FQGTGA. This CDR3 spans 15 amino acids. CDR3 nucleotides: TGTGCCAGCGCTAGCGGGGGGGCCCGCTACAATGAGCAGTTCTTC. Encoded protein: CASASGGARYNEQFF.

The DNA of the CDR3 is TGCAGCGTTGAAGATCTAGGGGTGTATGGCTACACCTTC. Amino acid sequence: CSVEDLGVYGYTF. The chain joins TRBV29-1 to TRBJ1-2; D is perhaps TRBD1 (5 bases). CDR3 length: 13 residues. With 0 bases removed from V and 5 bases from J, the gap between germline ends came to 10 bases. The germline gives CDR1 SQVTM, CDR2 ANQGSEA.

V and J are TRBV5-8 and TRBJ2-2; TRBD2 matches at 7 bases. Germline-derived CDR1 and CDR2 are SGHTS and YDEGEE. V lost 2 bases and J lost 1; bases outside the gene matches: 11. The CDR3 loop spans 18 amino acids. The CDR3 loop reads CASSFTWDASGNTGELFF. The CDR3 DNA sequence: TGTGCCAGCAGCTTTACATGGGACGCTAGCGGGAACACCGGGGAGCTGTTTTTT. The full variable domain, with the rest looked up from reference TRBV5-8 and TRBJ2-2, is EAGVTQSPTHLIKTRGQQATLRCSPISGHTSVYWYQQALGLGLQFLLWYDEGEERNRGNFPPRFSGRQFPNYSSELNVNALELEDSALYLCASSFTWDASGNTGELFFGEGSRLTVL.

The chain is built from TRBV5-1 and TRBJ2-2; TRBD2 aligns across 10 bases. The CDR3 has 15 amino acids. CDR1 is SGHRS, CDR2 YFSETQ, per germline. V lost 1 base to trimming and J lost 6 bases; unmatched junction nucleotides: 3. The CDR3 DNA sequence: TGCGCCAGCAGCTTGCTAGCGGGAGTTGCCGGGGAGCTGTTTTTT. This translates into CASSLLAGVAGELFF. The full variable domain, in which reference TRBV5-1 and TRBJ2-2 provide the parts outside the CDR3, is KAGVTQTPRYLIKTRGQQVTLSCSPISGHRSVSWYQQTPGQGLQFLFEYFSETQRNKGNFPGRFSGRQFSNSRSEMNVSTLELGDSALYLCASSLLAGVAGELFFGEGSRLTVL.